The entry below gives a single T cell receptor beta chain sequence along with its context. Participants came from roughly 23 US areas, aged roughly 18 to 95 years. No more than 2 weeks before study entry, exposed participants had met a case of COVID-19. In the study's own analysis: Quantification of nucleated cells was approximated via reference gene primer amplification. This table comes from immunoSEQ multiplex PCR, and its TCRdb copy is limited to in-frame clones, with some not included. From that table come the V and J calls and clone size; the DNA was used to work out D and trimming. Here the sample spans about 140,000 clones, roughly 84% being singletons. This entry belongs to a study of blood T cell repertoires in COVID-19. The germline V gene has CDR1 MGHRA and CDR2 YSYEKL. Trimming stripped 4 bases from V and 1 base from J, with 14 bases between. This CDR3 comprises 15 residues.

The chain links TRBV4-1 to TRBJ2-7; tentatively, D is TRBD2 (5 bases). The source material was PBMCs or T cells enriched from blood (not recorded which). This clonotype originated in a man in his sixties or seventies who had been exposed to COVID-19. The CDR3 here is CASSLQAGDSYEQYF. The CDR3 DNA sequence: TGCGCCAGCAGCCTCCAGGCCGGGGATTCCTACGAGCAGTACTTC.